This T cell receptor (beta chain) was captured by sequencing in a study of T cells in Graves' hyperthyroidism and ophthalmopathy. This clonotype was seen only a few times. Antigen unknown. Amplified TCR beta CDR3 regions came from RNA transcripts. HTBI primers drove first-round RT-PCR of the TCR CDR3. TCRdb re-called the multiplex PCR reads through MiXCR, storing one row per CDR3 protein. The sample includes roughly 260,000 distinct CDR3 sequences, less than 15% of them seen just once. CDR1 is SGHRS and CDR2 is YFSETQ in the germline V gene. V was cut by 3 bases and J by 2 bases, with 14 bases left in between. CDR3 length: 15 residues. Overall study findings and caveats: Blood shared most expanded thyroid clonotypes above 0.001.

Fresh peripheral blood, 10 ml, was the source of the PBMCs. Source material: blood. The receptor was isolated from a woman between 40 and 55 years old with Graves' hyperthyroidism that later progressed to Graves' ophthalmopathy. This chain connects TRBV5-1 to TRBJ2-5, with D possibly TRBD1 on 6 matching bases. The CDR3: CASSYDGTPQETQYF. The CDR3 DNA is TGCGCCAGCAGCTATGACGGGACACCTCAAGAGACCCAGTACTTC.